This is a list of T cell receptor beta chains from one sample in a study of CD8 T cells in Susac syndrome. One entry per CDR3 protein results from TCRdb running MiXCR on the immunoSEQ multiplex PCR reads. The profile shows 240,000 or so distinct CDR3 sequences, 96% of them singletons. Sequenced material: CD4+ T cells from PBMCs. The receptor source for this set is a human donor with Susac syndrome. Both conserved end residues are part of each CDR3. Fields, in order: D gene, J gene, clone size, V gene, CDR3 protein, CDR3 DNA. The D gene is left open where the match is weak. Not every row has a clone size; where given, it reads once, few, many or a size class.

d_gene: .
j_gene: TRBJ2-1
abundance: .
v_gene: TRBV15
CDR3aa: CATSKGRSQYNEQFF
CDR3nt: TGTGCCACCAGCAAGGGCAGAAGCCAATACAATGAGCAGTTCTTC

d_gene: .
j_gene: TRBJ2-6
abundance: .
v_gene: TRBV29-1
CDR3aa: CSVDSGANVLTF
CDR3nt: TGCAGCGTTGACTCTGGGGCCAACGTCCTGACTTTC

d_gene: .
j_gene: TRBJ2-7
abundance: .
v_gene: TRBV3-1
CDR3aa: CASSQDSGHGYEQYF
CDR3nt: TGTGCCAGCAGCCAAGATTCCGGGCATGGCTACGAGCAGTACTTC

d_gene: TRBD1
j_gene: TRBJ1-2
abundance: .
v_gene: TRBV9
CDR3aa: CASSLSGGASYGYTF
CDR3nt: TGTGCCAGCAGCCTGTCAGGGGGCGCGTCCTATGGCTACACCTTC

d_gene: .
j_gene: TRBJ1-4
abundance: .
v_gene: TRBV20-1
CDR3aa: CSLSEAATNEKLFF
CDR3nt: TGCAGTCTTAGCGAAGCGGCAACTAATGAAAAACTGTTTTTT

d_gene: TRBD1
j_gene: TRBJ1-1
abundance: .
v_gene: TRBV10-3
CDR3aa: CAIGQANTEAFF
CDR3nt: TGTGCCATCGGACAGGCGAACACTGAAGCTTTCTTT

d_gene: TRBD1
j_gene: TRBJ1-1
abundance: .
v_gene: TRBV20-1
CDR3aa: CSARDLGQGFSEAFF
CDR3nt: TGCAGTGCTAGAGATCTCGGACAGGGGTTCTCTGAAGCTTTCTTT

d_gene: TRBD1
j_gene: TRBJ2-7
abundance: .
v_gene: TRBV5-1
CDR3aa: CASSTGTASSYEQYF
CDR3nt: TGCGCCAGCAGCACCGGGACAGCCAGCTCCTACGAGCAGTACTTC

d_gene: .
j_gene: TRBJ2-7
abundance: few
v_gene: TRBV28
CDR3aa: CASSSNYEQYF
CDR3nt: TGTGCCAGCAGTTCCAACTACGAGCAGTACTTC

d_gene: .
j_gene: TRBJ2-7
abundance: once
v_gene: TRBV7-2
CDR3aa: CASSLLGYSSYEQYF
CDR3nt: TGTGCCAGCAGCCTCTTGGGGTACAGCTCCTACGAGCAGTACTTC

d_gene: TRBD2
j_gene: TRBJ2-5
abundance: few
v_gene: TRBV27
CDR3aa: CASSLGLAGVETQYF
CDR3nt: TGTGCCAGCAGTTTAGGACTAGCGGGAGTTGAGACCCAGTACTTC

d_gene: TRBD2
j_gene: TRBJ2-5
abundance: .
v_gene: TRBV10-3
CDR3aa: CAATGSGRQETQYF
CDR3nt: TGTGCCGCCACGGGAAGCGGGAGGCAAGAGACCCAGTACTTC

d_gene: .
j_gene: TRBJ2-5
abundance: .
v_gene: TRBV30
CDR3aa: CAWTTRLQETQYF
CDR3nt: TGTGCCTGGACCACGAGACTACAAGAGACCCAGTACTTC

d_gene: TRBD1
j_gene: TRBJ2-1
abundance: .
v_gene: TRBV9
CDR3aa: CASSKTGDSVREQFF
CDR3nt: TGTGCCAGCAGCAAAACAGGGGATAGCGTAAGGGAGCAGTTCTTC

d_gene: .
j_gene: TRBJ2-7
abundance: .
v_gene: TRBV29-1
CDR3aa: CSVVPDMRSYEQYF
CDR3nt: TGCAGCGTTGTACCAGACATGAGGAGCTACGAGCAGTACTTC

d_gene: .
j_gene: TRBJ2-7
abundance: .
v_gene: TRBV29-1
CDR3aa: CSAGGTESYEQYF
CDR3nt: TGCAGCGCTGGGGGGACAGAATCCTACGAGCAGTACTTC

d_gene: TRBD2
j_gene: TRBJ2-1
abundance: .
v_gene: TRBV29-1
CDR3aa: CSVRGLAGGLSYNEQFF
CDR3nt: TGCAGCGTGAGGGGACTAGCGGGAGGGCTCTCCTACAATGAGCAGTTCTTC

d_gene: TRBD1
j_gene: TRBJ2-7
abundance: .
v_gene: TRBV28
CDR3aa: CASSSTGVHEQYF
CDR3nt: TGTGCCAGCAGTTCAACAGGGGTCCACGAGCAGTACTTC

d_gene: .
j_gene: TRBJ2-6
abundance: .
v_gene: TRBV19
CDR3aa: CATNRDAGKGANVLTF
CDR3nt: TGTGCCACTAACCGTGATGCCGGGAAAGGGGCCAACGTCCTGACTTTC

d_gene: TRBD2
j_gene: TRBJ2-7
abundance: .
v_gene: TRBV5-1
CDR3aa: CASSPLLAGSYEQYF
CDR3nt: TGCGCCAGCAGCCCCCTCCTAGCGGGGTCCTACGAGCAGTACTTC

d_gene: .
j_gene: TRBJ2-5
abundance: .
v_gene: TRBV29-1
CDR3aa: CSVVRFIQETQYF
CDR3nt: TGCAGCGTTGTCCGCTTCATTCAAGAGACCCAGTACTTC

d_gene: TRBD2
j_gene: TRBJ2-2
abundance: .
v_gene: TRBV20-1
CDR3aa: CSASPSGSSGELFF
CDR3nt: TGCAGTGCTAGTCCTAGCGGGAGTTCTGGGGAGCTGTTTTTT

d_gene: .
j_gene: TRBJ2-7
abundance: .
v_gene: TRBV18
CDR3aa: CASSPVRMYEQYF
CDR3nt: TGTGCCAGCTCACCAGTACGGATGTACGAGCAGTACTTC

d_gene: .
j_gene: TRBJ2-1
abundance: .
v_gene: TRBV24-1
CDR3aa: CATSEGDHSYNEQFF
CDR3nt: TGTGCCACCAGTGAGGGGGACCACAGCTACAATGAGCAGTTCTTC

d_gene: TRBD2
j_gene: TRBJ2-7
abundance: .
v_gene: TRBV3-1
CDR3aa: CASSQELGERETREQYF
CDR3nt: TGTGCCAGCAGCCAAGAGCTGGGGGAGCGGGAGACCCGCGAGCAGTACTTC

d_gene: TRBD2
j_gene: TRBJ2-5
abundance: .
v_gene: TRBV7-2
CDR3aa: CASSLLRRAGGPRQETQYF
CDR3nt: TGTGCCAGCAGCTTACTGAGGAGGGCGGGAGGGCCCCGCCAAGAGACCCAGTACTTC

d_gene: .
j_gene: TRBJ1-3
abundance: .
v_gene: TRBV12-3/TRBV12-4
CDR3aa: CASSLQVGNTIYF
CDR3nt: TGTGCCAGCAGTTTACAAGTCGGAAACACCATATATTTT

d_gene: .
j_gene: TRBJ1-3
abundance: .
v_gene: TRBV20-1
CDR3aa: CSATPVGPWRGASGNTIYF
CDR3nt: TGCAGTGCTACCCCCGTGGGGCCGTGGAGGGGAGCCTCTGGAAACACCATATATTTT

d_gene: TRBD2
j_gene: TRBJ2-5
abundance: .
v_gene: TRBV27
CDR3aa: CASSFGRQETQYF
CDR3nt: TGTGCCAGCAGTTTCGGGAGGCAAGAGACCCAGTACTTC

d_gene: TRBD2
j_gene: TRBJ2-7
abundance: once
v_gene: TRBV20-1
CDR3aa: CSARSFAGTSNEQYF
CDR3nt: TGCAGTGCTAGGTCATTCGCCGGGACTAGCAACGAGCAGTACTTC

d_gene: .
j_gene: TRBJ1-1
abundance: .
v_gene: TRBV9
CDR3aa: CASSVGTGADTEAFF
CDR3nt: TGTGCCAGCAGCGTAGGAACGGGGGCTGACACTGAAGCTTTCTTT

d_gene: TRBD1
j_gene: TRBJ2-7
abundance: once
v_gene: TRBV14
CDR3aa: CATRGLTYEQYF
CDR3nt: TGTGCTACAAGGGGGCTAACCTACGAGCAGTACTTC

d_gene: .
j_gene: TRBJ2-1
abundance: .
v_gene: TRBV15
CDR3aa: CATSRHPLDEQFF
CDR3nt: TGTGCCACCAGCAGGCACCCACTGGATGAGCAGTTCTTC

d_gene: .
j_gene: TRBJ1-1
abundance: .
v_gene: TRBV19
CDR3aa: CASSLLGRNTEAFF
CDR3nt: TGTGCCAGTTCGCTGTTGGGGCGAAACACTGAAGCTTTCTTT

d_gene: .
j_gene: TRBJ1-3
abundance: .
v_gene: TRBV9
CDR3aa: CASSETGSSGNTIYF
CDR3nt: TGTGCCAGCAGCGAAACAGGAAGCTCTGGAAACACCATATATTTT

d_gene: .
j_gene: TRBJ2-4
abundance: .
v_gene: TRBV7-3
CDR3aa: CASSRLQGPYKNIQYF
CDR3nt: TGTGCCAGCAGCCGATTGCAGGGGCCATACAAAAACATTCAGTACTTC

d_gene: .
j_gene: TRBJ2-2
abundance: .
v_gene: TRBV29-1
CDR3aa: CSVNWGGGANTGELFF
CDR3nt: TGCAGCGTTAACTGGGGAGGCGGGGCGAACACCGGGGAGCTGTTTTTT

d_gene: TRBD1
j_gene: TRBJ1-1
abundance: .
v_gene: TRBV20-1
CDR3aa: CSARGPGGTEAFF
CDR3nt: TGCAGTGCTAGGGGACCAGGGGGGACTGAAGCTTTCTTT

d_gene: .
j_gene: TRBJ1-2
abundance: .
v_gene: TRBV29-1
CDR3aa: CSVEDKAQDGGYTF
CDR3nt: TGCAGCGTTGAAGATAAGGCGCAGGACGGTGGCTACACCTTC

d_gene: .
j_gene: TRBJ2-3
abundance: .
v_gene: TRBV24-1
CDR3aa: CATSDPGHLPDTQYF
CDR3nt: TGTGCCACCAGTGATCCGGGCCACCTGCCAGATACGCAGTATTTT

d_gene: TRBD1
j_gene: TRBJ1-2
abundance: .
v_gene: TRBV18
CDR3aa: CASSPTTGLGGYTF
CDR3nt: TGTGCCAGCTCACCGACGACAGGGCTTGGTGGCTACACCTTC

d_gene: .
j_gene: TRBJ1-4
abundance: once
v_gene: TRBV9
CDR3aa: CASSVDGGKLFF
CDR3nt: TGTGCCAGCAGCGTAGACGGGGGGAAACTGTTTTTT

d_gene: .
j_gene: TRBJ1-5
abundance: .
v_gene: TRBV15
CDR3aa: CATSRQINQPQHF
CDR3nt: TGTGCCACCAGCAGACAGATCAATCAGCCCCAGCATTTT

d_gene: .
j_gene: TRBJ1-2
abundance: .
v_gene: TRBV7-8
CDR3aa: CASSLKSYGYTF
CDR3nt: TGTGCCAGCAGCTTAAAAAGCTATGGCTACACCTTC

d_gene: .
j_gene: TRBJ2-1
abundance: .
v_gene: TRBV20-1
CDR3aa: CSAIRREMAHNEQFF
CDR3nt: TGCAGTGCTATAAGACGGGAGATGGCTCACAATGAGCAGTTCTTC

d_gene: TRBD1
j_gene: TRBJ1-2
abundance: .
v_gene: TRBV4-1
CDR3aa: CASSTWTGDGYTF
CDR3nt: TGCGCCAGCAGCACTTGGACAGGGGATGGCTACACCTTC

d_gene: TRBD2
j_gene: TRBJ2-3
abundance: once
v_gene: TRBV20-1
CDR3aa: CSARSGGGAADTQYF
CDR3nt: TGCAGTGCTAGAAGCGGGGGGGGTGCGGCAGATACGCAGTATTTT

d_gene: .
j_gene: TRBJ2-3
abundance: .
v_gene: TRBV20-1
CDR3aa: CSARLPLLAGYTDTQYF
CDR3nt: TGCAGTGCTAGGCTACCCTTGTTGGCAGGGTACACAGATACGCAGTATTTT

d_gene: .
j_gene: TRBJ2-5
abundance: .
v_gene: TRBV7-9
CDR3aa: CASSQRRMGETQYF
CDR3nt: TGTGCCAGCAGCCAAAGGAGGATGGGGGAGACCCAGTACTTC

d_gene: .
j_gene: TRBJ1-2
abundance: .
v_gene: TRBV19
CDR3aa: CASSISLDRFNYGYTF
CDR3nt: TGTGCCAGTAGTATAAGTCTCGACAGGTTTAACTATGGCTACACCTTC

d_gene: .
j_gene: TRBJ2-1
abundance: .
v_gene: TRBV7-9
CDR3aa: CASSLSGAHYNEQFF
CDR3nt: TGTGCCAGCAGCTTGTCGGGGGCGCACTACAATGAGCAGTTCTTC